Detailed here is one T cell receptor beta chain. Its antigen remains undetermined. Base qualities are not provided; no much larger clone lies one nucleotide away. The data derive from a study of human T cells and chemical hapten exposure (dated by TCRdb to the early 2020s). With respect to the entire study: For sensitization, 2% DPC in acetone was applied to a 2 cm by 2 cm area of upper inner arm skin. Throughout the study period of about 23 weeks, patients also received therapeutic DPC doses to the scalp every week. Patch testing on the upper back used Finn chambers containing 0.01% DPC, with scoring done after 6 days according to International Contact Dermatitis Research Group standards. The mostly female patient cohort included alopecia areata with under or over 50% scalp involvement, alopecia totalis and alopecia universalis. Libraries were pooled for sequencing, and per-sample TCR yields varied mainly because of small differences in library volumes within the pool. Peripheral blood TCR repertoire changes were tracked in vivo in alopecia patients during primary and secondary sensitization to the hapten diphenylcyclopropenone (DPC). Blood was sampled from patients pre-sensitization (week 0) and at 2, 6 and about 24 weeks after DPC sensitization. For TCR sequencing, blood came from 25 to 35 alopecia patients at anywhere from one to four time points (pre-sensitization, 2, 6 and 24 weeks). The research as a whole found: Patch test score correlated positively with the number of PT1 expanded TCRs, reaching significance at thresholds 8, 16 and 32 but not at 4. Significantly more large CDR3 similarity clusters were formed by expanded TCRs than by pre-sensitization or healthy control sets, consistent with antigen-driven responses. DPC sensitization did not change the number of TCRs with a frequency above 1 in 1000, and there was no evidence of changes in global repertoire structure. Repeated subsampling changed both the strength of the expansion versus patch-test correlation and the threshold at which that correlation became significant. All patients had alopecia, a presumed autoimmune disease, so their immune response might differ from that of healthy individuals.

The sample's time point label, decoded: patch test 1, 2 weeks after DPC sensitization. The sample's treatment or condition, from its label and the paper: therapeutic diphenylcyclopropenone sensitization with weekly scalp DPC. At each patch-test visit, blood was drawn before the patch test was applied. Patients were considered eligible if aged 18 to 70, diagnosed with alopecia and deemed suitable for DPC therapy, and patients were excluded if pregnant. Total RNA was isolated from unfractionated whole blood collected in Tempus Blood RNA tubes. To prepare the library, RACE was applied. These reads were obtained on a NextSeq 500. During library preparation, unique molecular identifiers were attached to individual cDNA molecules so that TCRs could be counted in a quantitative, reproducible way. From each blood RNA sample, both TCR alpha and TCR beta chains were sequenced. Per the authors' processing: The median number of TCRs per sample was roughly 100,000, ranging from about 23,224 to 690,600. V, J and CDR3 annotation of the TCR reads was performed with the Decombinator software suite. Every sample was subsampled to the same number of TCRs (28,000) for the PS versus PT1 abundance plots. TCRs were defined as expanded if absent before sensitization and observed at least eight times at the 2-week time point. TCRdb reran the public reads through fastp at Q25 and MiXCR, keeping productive beta chains. Duplicate CDR3 protein sequences are folded into a single record with the most common DNA and genes. The V and J calls and clone size are TCRdb's, not the authors'. Recorded for this sample are 300,000 to 400,000 distinct CDR3 sequences; around 7% of them occurred a single time. Jointly, the top ten make up 8.4% of the sample.

The receptor was isolated from a woman aged 18-29 years with alopecia areata. Some clones in this sample may be carry-over from other donors' samples. This sample comprised whole blood, obtained in connection with sensitization to the hapten diphenylcyclopropenone (DPC).

The DNA sequence follows: TGTGCCAGCAGCTCCCCGGACAGGTCGGGCACTGAAGCTTTCTTT. Its protein reads: CASSSPDRSGTEAFF. The rearranged chain carries TRBV9 and TRBJ1-1, with 7 middle bases fitting TRBD1. The germline V gene supplies CDR1 SGDLS and CDR2 YYNGEE. The junction shows trimming of 4 bases on V and 4 bases on J, and the gene matches do not reach 10 bases of it. The CDR3 covers 15 residues, taking in both the cysteine and the phenylalanine. The CDR3 DNA has 45 bases and is translated from base 1.